Sequencing of this T cell receptor (beta chain) was carried out in a study of identical twins. After template switching added a universal primer site, the resulting cDNA carried unique molecular identifiers. TCRdb ran MiXCR on the 5' RACE reads and lists one entry per CDR3 protein. The table records about 1.7 million distinct CDR3 sequences, less than 35% of them present only once. Study-level results: A partial confounding effect on zero-insertion analyses could come from invariant MAIT and iNKT cells.

CDR3 size: 14 residues. With 7 bases clipped from V and 7 bases from J, the junction kept 12 bases outside the gene matches. The V gene's germline CDR1 is MNHEY and CDR2 SVGAGI. This clonotype appeared a few times. Its antigen remains unidentified. The chain links TRBV6-5 to TRBJ1-2; 7 bases are shared with TRBD1. What was sequenced was cord blood. The receptor's source is a newborn girl in good health. CDR3: CASTETRGGGGYTF. The CDR3 DNA follows: TGTGCCAGCACCGAAACCAGGGGGGGTGGTGGCTACACCTTC.